These T cell receptor beta chains were read from a single sample in a study of radiotherapy plus CTLA-4 blockade in lung cancer. The assay was immunoSEQ multiplex PCR, and TCRdb's table has in-frame clones only and misses some. The data show 40,000 or so clones, more than 65% seen once. The sequences come from peripheral blood, collected from a patient treated with radiotherapy plus ipilimumab. The receptors were gathered from a human donor with non-small cell lung cancer who had stable disease on radiotherapy plus ipilimumab. CDR3s include the opening cysteine and the closing phenylalanine or tryptophan. Each record gives: clone size, D gene, V gene, CDR3 length, J gene, CDR3 protein, CDR3 DNA. D genes are given only for firm matches. Rows may omit the clone size; those that give it use once, few, many or a size class.

NA	NA	TRBV10-2	13	TRBJ1-5	CASSGQLNQPQHF	TGCGCCAGCAGTGGCCAGTTGAATCAGCCCCAGCATTTT
medium-sized	NA	TRBV29-1	14	TRBJ2-7	CSVEDGQGGYEQYF	TGCAGCGTTGAAGATGGGCAGGGGGGCTACGAGCAGTACTTC
NA	NA	TRBV7-2	14	TRBJ1-1	CASSTQGLNTEAFF	TGTGCCAGCAGCACCCAGGGTTTGAACACTGAAGCTTTCTTT
NA	NA	TRBV18	14	TRBJ2-7	CASSPPSQVYEQYF	TGTGCCAGCTCACCACCATCACAGGTCTACGAGCAGTACTTC
NA	TRBD1	TRBV5-1	13	TRBJ1-2	CASSRGQGTGYTF	TGCGCCAGCAGCCGCGGACAGGGGACTGGCTACACCTTC
few	NA	TRBV5-1	14	TRBJ1-1	CASSLGGQNTEAFF	TGCGCCAGCAGCTTGGGAGGCCAGAACACTGAAGCTTTCTTT
once	NA	TRBV9	16	TRBJ1-1	CASSVGDGQRSTEAFF	TGTGCCAGCAGCGTGGGGGACGGACAGCGGAGCACTGAAGCTTTCTTT
NA	NA	TRBV5-4	14	TRBJ2-5	CASSLGSKQETQYF	TGTGCCAGCAGCTTGGGTAGCAAACAAGAGACCCAGTACTTC
NA	TRBD2	TRBV27	16	TRBJ2-5	CASSLSPSGAGETQYF	TGTGCCAGCAGTTTATCCCCTAGCGGGGCTGGAGAGACCCAGTACTTC
NA	TRBD1	TRBV6-5	14	TRBJ1-5	CASSRGTGDQPQHF	TGTGCCAGCAGCCGAGGGACAGGGGATCAGCCCCAGCATTTT
NA	TRBD2	TRBV29-1	18	TRBJ2-5	CSVPLGGTSGGKGVTQYF	TGCAGCGTCCCCCTGGGGGGGACTAGCGGGGGGAAAGGAGTGACCCAGTACTTC
few	NA	TRBV19	15	TRBJ1-2	CASTATARGGYGYTF	TGTGCCAGTACCGCTACAGCCCGGGGAGGTTATGGCTACACCTTC
NA	TRBD1	TRBV7-8	17	TRBJ1-5	CASSLGGIGQGHQPQHF	TGTGCCAGCAGCTTAGGTGGGATTGGACAGGGGCATCAGCCCCAGCATTTT
NA	NA	TRBV6-1	16	TRBJ2-1	CASSVQGSRSYNEQFF	TGTGCCAGCAGTGTACAGGGTTCCCGCTCCTACAATGAGCAGTTCTTC
NA	NA	TRBV5-4	15	TRBJ2-7	CASSRRAGARREQYF	TGTGCCAGCAGCCGCCGGGCGGGGGCCCGTCGCGAGCAGTACTTC
NA	NA	TRBV11-2	15	TRBJ2-5	CASSLDSGGGQSQYF	TGTGCCAGCAGCTTAGATTCCGGCGGGGGCCAATCCCAGTACTTC
NA	NA	TRBV29-1	12	TRBJ2-1	CSVGKGDNEQFF	TGCAGCGTTGGCAAGGGGGACAATGAGCAGTTCTTC
NA	TRBD1	TRBV9	12	TRBJ2-7	CASSPTGVEQYF	TGTGCCAGCAGCCCCACAGGGGTAGAGCAGTACTTC
NA	NA	TRBV7-9	15	TRBJ1-3	CATGEGVNSGNTIYF	TGTGCCACGGGGGAGGGGGTCAACTCTGGAAACACCATATATTTT
NA	NA	TRBV30	15	TRBJ1-2	CAWSVRGSGNYGYTF	TGTGCCTGGAGTGTACGGGGGAGTGGGAACTATGGCTACACCTTC
NA	NA	TRBV25-1	11	TRBJ1-1	CASSRNTEAFF	TGTGCCAGCAGTCGTAACACTGAAGCTTTCTTT
NA	NA	TRBV7-2	15	TRBJ1-2	CASSLAAGSNYGYTF	TGTGCCAGCAGCTTAGCGGCGGGAAGCAACTATGGCTACACCTTC
NA	NA	TRBV18	13	TRBJ2-1	CASSPSSNNEQFF	TGTGCCAGCTCACCATCCAGTAACAATGAGCAGTTCTTC
NA	TRBD1	TRBV6-1	17	TRBJ1-5	CASSDFRDSFSNQPQHF	TGTGCCAGCAGTGATTTTAGGGACAGCTTTAGCAATCAGCCCCAGCATTTT
NA	NA	TRBV5-5	17	TRBJ2-2	CASSLYPGDLNTGELFF	TGTGCCAGCAGCTTGTATCCGGGGGACCTGAACACCGGGGAGCTGTTTTTT
NA	NA	TRBV21-1	14	TRBJ2-7	CASSRAPTDYEQYF	TGTGCCAGCAGCAGGGCCCCAACTGACTACGAGCAGTACTTC
NA	NA	TRBV29-1	12	TRBJ1-2	CSVGWTVYGYTF	TGCAGCGTTGGATGGACAGTCTATGGCTACACCTTC
NA	TRBD2	TRBV5-6	15	TRBJ2-7	CASSGGGGGTYEQYF	TGTGCCAGCAGCGGTGGGGGGGGTGGGACCTACGAGCAGTACTTC
NA	TRBD2	TRBV10-3	12	TRBJ2-3	CATGTSGDTQYF	TGTGCCACCGGGACTAGCGGGGATACGCAGTATTTT
once	NA	TRBV5-6	15	TRBJ2-1	CASSRGGDRYNEQFF	TGTGCCAGCAGCCGTGGAGGGGACCGGTACAATGAGCAGTTCTTC
NA	TRBD1	TRBV6-5	16	TRBJ1-6	CASSYSRQGNNSPLHF	TGTGCCAGCAGTTACTCCCGACAGGGGAATAATTCACCCCTCCACTTT